Below, 30 T cell receptor beta chains from the same sample are listed, as sequenced in a study of Ad26.COV2.S vaccination and SARS-CoV-2 variants. TCRdb's table, derived via immunoSEQ multiplex PCR, lists solely in-frame clones and lacks some. The profile shows around 350,000 clones, roughly 94% of them singletons. The starting material was peripheral blood, obtained after recovery from COVID-19. The receptor source for this set is a human donor who had recovered from COVID-19.

The chain has TRBV4-3 and TRBJ1-2; possibly TRBD1 for D (5 bases). Germline V gene sequence: CDR1 LGHNA, CDR2 YSLEER. This CDR3 has 13 amino acids. Trimming removed 0 bases from V and 6 bases from J, with 8 bases in between. The CDR3: CASSQDAGHGYTF. The CDR3, as DNA: TGCGCCAGCAGCCAAGATGCAGGGCATGGCTACACCTTC.

The V call is TRBV9, the J call TRBJ2-6; D call uncertain. This CDR3 has 19 residues. The V gene's germline CDR1 is SGDLS and CDR2 YYNGEE. V gave up 3 bases and J gave up 0 bases, with 19 bases separating them. CDR3 coding DNA: TGTGCCAGCAGCGCGAACCCCTGGAGCGACTCCTCTGGGGCCAACGTCCTGACTTTC. This encodes CASSANPWSDSSGANVLTF.

V and J are TRBV7-9 and TRBJ2-7; D is unclear. The CDR3 has 12 amino acids. Trimming removed 5 bases from V and 6 bases from J, with 11 bases in between. CDR1 is SEHNR and CDR2 is FQNEAQ in the germline V gene (reference sequence). The DNA of the CDR3 is TGTGCCAGCAGCACCTTCAATCTCGAGCAGTACTTC. This encodes CASSTFNLEQYF.

This sequence joins TRBV6-5 and TRBJ1-3, with unresolved D. V was trimmed by 2 bases and J by 0 bases, leaving 11 bases between them. In germline, CDR1 is MNHEY, CDR2 SVGAGI. This CDR3 is 16 amino acids long. The CDR3 nucleotides read TGTGCCAGCAGTTACGAAGACCCTTCCTCTGGAAACACCATATATTTT. As protein: CASSYEDPSSGNTIYF.

This chain joins TRBV2 and TRBJ2-3, with 8 bases matching TRBD2. V trimming: 11 bases; J trimming: 1 base; junction bases outside the gene matches: 2. Germline CDR1 reads SNHLY; CDR2 reads FYNNEI. The CDR3 consists of 12 residues. The CDR3 region is CAGTRGTDTQYF. The CDR3 DNA reads as TGTGCCGGGACTAGGGGCACAGATACGCAGTATTTT.

CDR3 sequence reads: CASRPTSGGVYTQYF. The CDR3, as DNA: TGCGCCAGCAGACCGACTAGCGGGGGTGTATATACGCAGTATTTT. The chain recombines TRBV5-1 with TRBJ2-3, with 12 bases aligning to TRBD2. The junction had 8 bases not matched to a gene; V was cut back by 5 bases and J by 7 bases. This CDR3 is 15 amino acids long. The V gene's germline CDR1 is SGHRS and CDR2 YFSETQ.

The chain carries TRBV19 and TRBJ1-1, with a tentative D call TRBD1 (5 bases). The CDR3 has 12 amino acids. The germline V and J ends were trimmed by 9 bases and 0 bases, with 8 bases remaining between them. CDR1 is LNHDA, CDR2 SQIVND, per germline (reference sequence). CDR3 sequence (DNA): TGTGCCAGCTCAGGGATGAACACTGAAGCTTTCTTT. Amino acids: CASSGMNTEAFF.

This clone was observed a single time. The V call is TRBV2, the J call TRBJ1-1; 8 nucleotides align to TRBD1. With 8 bases clipped from V and 7 bases from J, the junction kept 12 bases outside the gene matches. The CDR3 is 14 amino acids. CDR1 and CDR2 (germline): SNHLY, FYNNEI. The CDR3 protein is CASRRWDRLGEAFF. DNA of the CDR3: TGTGCCAGCCGAAGATGGGACAGGTTGGGTGAAGCTTTCTTT. Together with reference TRBV2 and TRBJ1-1, the CDR3 gives the full variable domain: EPEVTQTPSHQVTQMGQEVILRCVPISNHLYFYWYRQILGQKVEFLVSFYNNEISEKSEIFDDQFSVERPDGSNFTLKIRSTKLEDSAMYFCASRRWDRLGEAFFGQGTRLTVV.

The chain is built from TRBV20-1 and TRBJ1-2; D may be TRBD1 (6 bases). CDR3 size: 11 residues. Trimming pared 6 bases from V and 7 bases from J, leaving 12 bases between. Germline CDR1 is DFQATT and CDR2 is SNEGSKA (reference sequence). The CDR3 region has the DNA TGCAGTGCAGTAACAGGGCTTGGCTACACCTTC. Encoded protein: CSAVTGLGYTF.

This clone was recorded only once. In DNA, the CDR3 is TGCGCCAGCATGGGGACAGGGCCTTTTGACTACACCTTC. It translates to CASMGTGPFDYTF. V is TRBV10-2 and J is TRBJ1-2, with TRBD1 matching 9 bases. V shed 7 bases, J shed 10 bases, and the junction held 10 bases outside the gene matches. CDR1 is WSHSY and CDR2 is SAAADI in the germline V gene. The CDR3 has 13 residues.

The chain couples TRBV19 to TRBJ2-7; D is uncertain. The germline V gene has CDR1 LNHDA and CDR2 SQIVND (reference sequence). The CDR3 sequence is 13 residues long. The V gene lost 7 bases and the J gene lost 2 bases, with 12 bases spanning the gap. The CDR3 region is CASNPDGAYEQYF. The CDR3 nucleotides read TGTGCCAGTAACCCCGACGGAGCCTACGAGCAGTACTTC.

This sequence joins TRBV5-1 and TRBJ1-1; D uncertain. CDR3 length: 14 residues. From germline, CDR1 is SGHRS and CDR2 YFSETQ. Deletions cut 0 bases from V and 1 base from J, with 7 bases between. The CDR3 DNA reads as TGCGCCAGCAGCTTGGCGGCGGGGAACACTGAAGCTTTCTTT. It codes for CASSLAAGNTEAFF. Looking up the rest from reference TRBV5-1 and TRBJ1-1 gives the full variable domain: KAGVTQTPRYLIKTRGQQVTLSCSPISGHRSVSWYQQTPGQGLQFLFEYFSETQRNKGNFPGRFSGRQFSNSRSEMNVSTLELGDSALYLCASSLAAGNTEAFFGQGTRLTVV.

This clone was picked up a small number of times. The gene calls are TRBV7-2 and TRBJ2-4; D is unresolved. This CDR3 comprises 16 residues. CDR1 SGHTA and CDR2 FQGNSA come from the germline V gene. V was cut by 5 bases and J by 3 bases, with 17 bases left in between. The CDR3 spells CASSPESGLGKNIQYF. DNA for the CDR3: TGTGCCAGCAGCCCGGAAAGTGGCTTAGGCAAAAACATTCAGTACTTC.

J is TRBJ2-5 and V is TRBV7-8, with 11 bases identical to TRBD2. In germline, CDR1 is SGHVS, CDR2 FQNEAQ. The CDR3 runs to 14 residues. J gave up 5 bases and V 5 bases, and 4 bases lay outside the gene matches. CDR3: CASSGSGGAETQYF. The CDR3 region has the DNA TGTGCCAGCAGCGGTAGCGGGGGGGCTGAGACCCAGTACTTC.

The rearrangement joins TRBV27 to TRBJ1-5, with D tentatively TRBD1 (6 bases). This CDR3 comprises 14 residues. V lost 6 bases and J 3 bases, leaving 12 bases between the germline ends. From germline, CDR1 is MNHEY and CDR2 SMNVEV (reference sequence). Here the CDR3 DNA reads TGTGCCAGCAGGGGGGGCAGAATCAATCAGCCCCAGCATTTT. This codes for CASRGGRINQPQHF.

The chain joins TRBV6-5 to TRBJ1-4; 10 bases align to TRBD1. After removal of 4 bases from V and 7 bases from J, the junction contained 3 bases not matched to a gene. Per germline, CDR1 MNHEY and CDR2 SVGAGI. CDR3 length: 14 amino acids. The CDR3: CASSSGQGTEKLFF. DNA of the CDR3: TGTGCCAGCAGTTCGGGACAGGGGACTGAAAAACTGTTTTTT.

V and J are TRBV4-1 and TRBJ2-2; 10 bases are shared with TRBD2. The CDR3 consists of 17 residues. The germline CDR1 and CDR2 sequences are MGHRA and YSYEKL. The V segment lost 0 bases and the J segment 4 bases; nucleotides outside the gene matches: 5. CDR3 in DNA: TGCGCCAGCAGCCAAGAGGAGCGGGGGGGCTTCACCGGGGAGCTGTTTTTT. Translation gives CASSQEERGGFTGELFF.

The V gene is TRBV7-2, the J gene TRBJ2-3; D unresolved. CDR3 length: 14 amino acids. The germline V and J ends were trimmed by 4 bases and 0 bases, with 8 bases remaining between them. Per germline, CDR1 SGHTA and CDR2 FQGNSA. The CDR3 spells CASSSGPSTDTQYF. For the CDR3, the DNA is TGTGCCAGCAGCTCAGGACCAAGCACAGATACGCAGTATTTT.

The V and J genes are TRBV2 and TRBJ1-1, with unresolved D. The CDR3 loop spans 13 amino acids. Trimming removed 8 bases at V and 4 bases at J, with 14 bases between. CDR1 is SNHLY, CDR2 FYNNEI, per germline. This CDR3 reads CASEDSQGTEAFF. CDR3 sequence (DNA): TGTGCCAGCGAAGACTCCCAAGGCACTGAAGCTTTCTTT.

CDR3 region: CASSATRGADTQYF. The DNA for the CDR3 is TGTGCCAGCAGTGCGACTAGAGGTGCAGATACGCAGTATTTT. The chain combines TRBV6-4 with TRBJ2-3, with a tentative D call TRBD2 (6 bases). V was pared by 4 bases and J by 4 bases, with 12 bases between. Germline V lookup: CDR1 MRHNA, CDR2 SNTAGT. The CDR3 contains 14 residues.

This clone appeared a single time. Other DNA sequences in the sample encode the same CDR3. The chain carries TRBV3-1 (or the pseudogene TRBV3-2) and TRBJ2-5; 9 nucleotides line up with TRBD2. The CDR3 runs 15 residues. V lost 1 base, J lost 4 bases, and 4 bases stayed unmatched. Germline CDR1 is LGHDT and CDR2 is YNNKEL (reference sequence). The CDR3 nucleotides read TGTGCCAGCAGCCAAGGGCTAGCGGGGTTAGAGACCCAGTACTTC. Its protein is CASSQGLAGLETQYF.

The CDR3 DNA sequence: TGCGCCAGCAGCTCCCTTGCCAGCGGAATAGCCAGCACAGATACGCAGTATTTT. Amino acids: CASSSLASGIASTDTQYF. The gene calls are TRBV5-1 and TRBJ2-3; D may be TRBD2 (5 bases). V dropped 3 bases and J dropped 0 bases, with 20 bases sitting between them. The CDR3 loop spans 18 amino acids. Looked up from germline, CDR1 is SGHRS and CDR2 is YFSETQ. The variable domain in full, with the rest retrieved from reference TRBV5-1 and TRBJ2-3, is KAGVTQTPRYLIKTRGQQVTLSCSPISGHRSVSWYQQTPGQGLQFLFEYFSETQRNKGNFPGRFSGRQFSNSRSEMNVSTLELGDSALYLCASSSLASGIASTDTQYFGPGTRLTVL.

This rearrangement joins TRBV29-1 to TRBJ2-5; perhaps TRBD2 as D (6 bases). The CDR3 contains 13 residues. The germline gives CDR1 SQVTM, CDR2 ANQGSEA. V lost 0 bases to trimming and J lost 10 bases, with 15 bases between them. The CDR3 DNA reads TGCAGCGTTGAAGATCGGCTTCCGGGGGACCAGTACTTC. Translated: CSVEDRLPGDQYF.

J is TRBJ1-1 and V is TRBV5-4; no firm D call. Germline lookup yields CDR1 SGHNT and CDR2 YYREEE (reference sequence). Trimming took 2 bases from V and 3 from J, leaving 14 bases between them. This CDR3 is built from 15 residues. CDR3 region: CASSFGGKWYTEAFF. The CDR3 DNA sequence: TGTGCCAGCAGCTTCGGTGGGAAATGGTACACTGAAGCTTTCTTT.

The chain couples TRBV6-6 to TRBJ1-1, with 8 bases matching TRBD1. The CDR3 loop spans 15 amino acids. The ends lost 6 bases at V and 5 bases at J; junction bases unmatched: 11. Germline V gives CDR1 MNHNY, CDR2 SVGAGI (reference sequence). In DNA form, the CDR3 reads TGTGCCAGCAGGGGATACACGACAGGGGTAACTGAAGCTTTCTTT. Translation: CASRGYTTGVTEAFF.

CDR3 amino acids: CASRPTGWESSYEQYF. The CDR3 nucleotides are TGTGCCAGCAGACCGACAGGGTGGGAGAGCTCCTACGAGCAGTACTTC. The rearrangement joins TRBV27 to TRBJ2-7; 7 bases match TRBD1. Trimming took 6 bases from V and 0 from J; bases not matched to a gene: 11. The CDR3 contains 16 residues. Germline CDR1 reads MNHEY; CDR2 reads SMNVEV (reference sequence).

This chain links TRBV7-8 with TRBJ2-1; 9 nucleotides line up with TRBD2. Germline V gene data show CDR1 as SGHVS and CDR2 as FQNEAQ. The CDR3 has 16 residues. Germline trimming cut 5 bases from V and 10 bases from J; bases unmatched to any gene: 15. CDR3 nucleotide sequence: TGTGCCAGCAGCCAGACCCTAGCGGGGATCCTCCAGGAGCAGTTCTTC. Translated, it gives CASSQTLAGILQEQFF.

The chain links TRBV12-3 or TRBV12-4 to TRBJ1-2; D is unresolved. V was trimmed by 5 bases and J by 8 bases, leaving 12 bases between them. The CDR3 has 12 residues. The CDR3 is CASSPAAGGYTF. The CDR3 nucleotides are TGTGCCAGCAGTCCGGCGGCTGGAGGCTACACCTTC.

The V gene is TRBV14, the J gene TRBJ1-2, with D possibly matching TRBD1 (5 bases). Trimming removed 1 base at V and 4 bases at J, with 16 bases between. Per germline, CDR1 SGHDN and CDR2 FVKESK. CDR3 length equals 16 residues. CDR3 protein: CASSQGRQRFGYGYTF. In DNA, the CDR3 is TGTGCCAGCAGCCAAGGGCGACAGAGATTTGGCTATGGCTACACCTTC.

The chain recombines TRBV7-9 with TRBJ1-1, with unresolved D. From germline, CDR1 is SEHNR and CDR2 FQNEAQ (reference sequence). Trimming shortened V by 4 bases and J by 0 bases, and 12 bases separated the two germline ends. This CDR3 has 15 residues. DNA for the CDR3: TGTGCCAGCAGCTATAACATGATCATGAACACTGAAGCTTTCTTT. Translation: CASSYNMIMNTEAFF. Full variable domain (rest looked up from reference TRBV7-9 and TRBJ1-1): DTGVSQNPRHKITKRGQNVTFRCDPISEHNRLYWYRQTLGQGPEFLTYFQNEAQLEKSRLLSDRFSAERPKGSFSTLEIQRTEQGDSAMYLCASSYNMIMNTEAFFGQGTRLTVV.